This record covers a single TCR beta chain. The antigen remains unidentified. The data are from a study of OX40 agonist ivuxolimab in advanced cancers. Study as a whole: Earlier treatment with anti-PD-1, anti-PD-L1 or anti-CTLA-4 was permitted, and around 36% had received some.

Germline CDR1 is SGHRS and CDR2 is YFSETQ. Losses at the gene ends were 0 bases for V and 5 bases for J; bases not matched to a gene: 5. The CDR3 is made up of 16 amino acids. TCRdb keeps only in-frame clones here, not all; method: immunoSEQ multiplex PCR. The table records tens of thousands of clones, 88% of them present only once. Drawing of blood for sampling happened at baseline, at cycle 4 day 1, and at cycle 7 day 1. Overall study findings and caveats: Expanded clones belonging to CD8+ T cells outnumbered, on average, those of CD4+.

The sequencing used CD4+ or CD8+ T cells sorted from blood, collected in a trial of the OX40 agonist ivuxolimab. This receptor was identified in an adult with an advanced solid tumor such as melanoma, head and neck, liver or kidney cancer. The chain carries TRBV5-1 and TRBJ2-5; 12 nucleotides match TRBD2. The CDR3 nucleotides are TGCGCCAGCAGCTTGGCGACTAGCGGGAGTCTGGAGACCCAGTACTTC. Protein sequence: CASSLATSGSLETQYF.